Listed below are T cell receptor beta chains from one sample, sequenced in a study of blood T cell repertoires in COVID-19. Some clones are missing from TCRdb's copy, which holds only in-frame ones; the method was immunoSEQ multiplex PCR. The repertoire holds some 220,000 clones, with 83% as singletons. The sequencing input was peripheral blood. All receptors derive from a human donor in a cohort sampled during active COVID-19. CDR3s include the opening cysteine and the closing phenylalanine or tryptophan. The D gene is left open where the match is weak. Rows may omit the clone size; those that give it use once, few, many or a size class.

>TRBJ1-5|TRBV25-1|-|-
CASSGQGNQPQHF
TGTGCCAGCAGTGGTCAGGGGAATCAGCCTCAGCATTTT
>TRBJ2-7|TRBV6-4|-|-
CASSSALTGFSSYEQYF
TGTGCCAGCAGTTCCGCTCTGACAGGTTTTAGCTCCTACGAGCAGTACTTC
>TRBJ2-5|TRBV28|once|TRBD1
CASSPQRGTGGKETQYF
TGTGCCAGCAGTCCTCAACGCGGGACAGGGGGCAAAGAGACCCAGTACTTC
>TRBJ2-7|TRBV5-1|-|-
CASSLNGAGYEQYF
TGCGCCAGCAGCTTAAATGGGGCTGGGTACGAGCAGTACTTC
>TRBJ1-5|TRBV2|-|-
CASSTSGGGSPQHF
TGTGCCAGCAGTACCAGCGGGGGGGGAAGTCCCCAGCATTTT
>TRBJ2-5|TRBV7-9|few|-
CAASEGETQYF
TGTGCCGCCTCGGAGGGAGAGACCCAGTACTTC
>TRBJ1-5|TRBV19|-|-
CASSLGRGTQPQHF
TGTGCCAGTAGTCTTGGGAGGGGGACTCAGCCCCAGCATTTT
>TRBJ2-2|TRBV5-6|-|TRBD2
CASSLTSGYTGELFF
TGTGCCAGCAGCTTGACTAGCGGGTACACCGGGGAGCTGTTTTTT
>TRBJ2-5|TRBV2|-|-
CASSEGRGGINAETQYF
TGTGCCAGCAGTGAAGGAAGGGGCGGGATTAATGCAGAGACCCAGTACTTC
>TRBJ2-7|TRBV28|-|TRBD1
CASRSTGAGYEQYF
TGTGCCAGCAGGTCGACAGGGGCGGGCTACGAGCAGTACTTC
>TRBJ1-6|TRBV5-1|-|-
CASSFGELNPLHF
TGCGCCAGCAGCTTCGGGGAGTTGAATCCCCTCCACTTT
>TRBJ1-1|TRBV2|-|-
CASRGRTAGGTEAFF
TGTGCCAGCAGGGGCCGGACAGCCGGGGGGACTGAAGCTTTCTTT
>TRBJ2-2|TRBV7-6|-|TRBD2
CASSSRLAGGGNTGELFF
TGTGCCAGCAGCTCCCGACTAGCGGGAGGAGGGAACACCGGGGAGCTGTTTTTT
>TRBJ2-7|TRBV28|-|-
CATAAGNYEQYF
TGTGCCACCGCCGCAGGGAACTACGAGCAGTACTTC
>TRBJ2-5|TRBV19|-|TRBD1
CASSPRTGGVETQYF
TGTGCCAGTAGTCCGCGGACAGGGGGCGTTGAGACCCAGTACTTC
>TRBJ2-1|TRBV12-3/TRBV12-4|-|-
CASSPSSDEQFF
TGTGCCAGCAGCCCCTCCTCTGATGAGCAGTTCTTC
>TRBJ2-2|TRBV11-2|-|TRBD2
CASSLAGGRTGELFF
TGTGCCAGCAGCTTGGCGGGAGGAAGGACCGGGGAGCTGTTTTTT
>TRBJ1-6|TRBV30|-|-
CAWSVGQRGSPLHF
TGTGCCTGGAGTGTAGGGCAGCGGGGCTCACCCCTCCACTTT
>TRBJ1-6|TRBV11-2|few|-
CASTISSYNSPLHF
TGTGCCAGCACCATCAGCTCCTATAATTCACCCCTCCACTTT
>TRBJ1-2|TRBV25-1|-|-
CASSEFKQGGYGYTF
TGTGCCAGCAGTGAATTTAAACAGGGTGGCTATGGCTACACCTTC
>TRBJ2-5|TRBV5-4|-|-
CASSPRGQETQYF
TGTGCCAGCAGCCCCAGGGGCCAAGAGACCCAGTACTTC
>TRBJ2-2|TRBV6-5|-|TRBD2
CASCLGRANTGELFF
TGTGCCAGCTGCCTAGGGAGGGCGAACACCGGGGAGCTGTTTTTT
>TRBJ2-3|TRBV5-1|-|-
CASSLEGRELDTQYF
TGCGCCAGCAGCTTGGAGGGACGGGAGTTAGATACGCAGTATTTT
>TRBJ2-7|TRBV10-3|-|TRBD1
CAISADRGSYEQYF
TGTGCCATCAGTGCAGACAGGGGGTCGTACGAGCAGTACTTC
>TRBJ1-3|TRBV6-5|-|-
CASSTQRSSGNTIYF
TGTGCCAGCAGCACTCAAAGAAGCTCTGGAAACACCATATATTTT
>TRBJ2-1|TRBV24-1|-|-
CATSDRDSTGTYNEQFF
TGTGCCACCAGTGACAGGGACTCCACGGGTACCTACAATGAGCAGTTCTTC
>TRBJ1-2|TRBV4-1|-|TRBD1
CASSQEDRVGGYTF
TGCGCCAGCAGCCAAGAAGACAGGGTGGGAGGCTACACCTTC
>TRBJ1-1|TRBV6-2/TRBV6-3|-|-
CASSPMNTEAFF
TGTGCCAGCAGCCCCATGAACACTGAAGCTTTCTTT
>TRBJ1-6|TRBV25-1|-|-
CASRETGLASPLHF
TGTGCCAGCAGGGAGACAGGACTAGCCTCACCCCTCCACTTT
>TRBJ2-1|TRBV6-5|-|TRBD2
CASSYSGTSTNEQFF
TGTGCCAGCAGTTACTCCGGGACTAGCACAAATGAGCAGTTCTTC
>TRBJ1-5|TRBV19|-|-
CASSIERGGSQQPQHF
TGTGCCAGTAGTATAGAGCGCGGGGGGAGTCAGCAGCCCCAGCATTTT
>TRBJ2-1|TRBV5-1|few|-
CASKLGGISYNEQFF
TGCGCCAGCAAGTTGGGCGGGATTTCCTACAATGAGCAGTTCTTC
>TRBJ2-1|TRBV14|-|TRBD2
CASSQELSASGRYSYNEQFF
TGTGCCAGCAGCCAAGAATTATCGGCTAGCGGGAGGTACTCCTACAATGAGCAGTTCTTC
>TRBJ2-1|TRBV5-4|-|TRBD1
CASSLPQGIHDEQFF
TGTGCCAGCAGCCTACCACAGGGGATTCACGATGAGCAGTTCTTC
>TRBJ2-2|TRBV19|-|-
CASSIELAAAGELFF
TGTGCCAGTAGTATAGAGCTAGCTGCAGCCGGGGAGCTGTTTTTT
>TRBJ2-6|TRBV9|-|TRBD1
CASSVSPGQGFSGANVLTF
TGTGCCAGCAGCGTTTCCCCGGGACAGGGCTTCTCTGGGGCCAACGTCCTGACTTTC
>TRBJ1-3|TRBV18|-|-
CASSQFTGGNTIYF
TGTGCCAGCTCACAGTTCACAGGGGGAAACACCATATATTTT
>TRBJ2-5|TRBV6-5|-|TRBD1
CASSWDRERQTQYF
TGTGCCAGCAGTTGGGACAGGGAGAGGCAGACCCAGTACTTC
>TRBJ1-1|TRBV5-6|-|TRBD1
CASSPTGVAEAFF
TGTGCCAGCAGCCCTACAGGGGTGGCTGAAGCTTTCTTT
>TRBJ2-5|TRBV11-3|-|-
CASSLHREETQYF
TGTGCCAGCAGCTTACACAGGGAAGAGACCCAGTACTTC
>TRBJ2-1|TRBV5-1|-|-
CASSFGGRTYNEQFF
TGCGCCAGCAGCTTCGGAGGGAGGACCTACAATGAGCAGTTCTTC
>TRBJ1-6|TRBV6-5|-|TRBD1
CASRHGTGGTSPLHF
TGTGCCAGCAGGCACGGGACAGGGGGAACCTCACCCCTCCACTTT
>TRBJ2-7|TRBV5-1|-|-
CASSSTQGPGEQYF
TGCGCCAGCAGCTCAACACAGGGCCCAGGCGAGCAGTACTTC
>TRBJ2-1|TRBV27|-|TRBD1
CASSSRTGGYNEQFF
TGTGCCAGCAGTTCTCGGACAGGGGGATACAATGAGCAGTTCTTC